These 15 T cell receptor beta chains came from one sample sequenced in a study of blood T cell repertoires in COVID-19. Measured with immunoSEQ multiplex PCR; TCRdb has only the in-frame clones, and not every one. The sample includes under 200,000 clones, 87% seen only once; the top ten take around 3.5%. The sample consisted of peripheral blood. The receptors were gathered from a man younger than 35 with active or convalescent COVID-19.

The chain employs TRBV11-2 and TRBJ1-1; 7 nucleotides match TRBD1. Germline CDR1 is SGHAT and CDR2 is FQNNGV. Trimming cost V 5 bases and J 4 bases; bases outside gene matches: 7. The CDR3 runs to 14 residues. The chain's CDR3 is CASSDRQGFTEAFF. The CDR3 DNA reads as TGTGCCAGCAGCGATCGACAGGGTTTCACTGAAGCTTTCTTT.

CDR3 residues: CAVGLAGGPKYYNEQFF. The CDR3 bases are TGTGCCGTAGGACTAGCGGGAGGGCCTAAGTACTACAATGAGCAGTTCTTC. The chain employs TRBV19 and TRBJ2-1; 15 bases are a match to TRBD2. Germline-derived CDR1 and CDR2 are LNHDA and SQIVND (reference sequence). CDR3 size: 17 residues. V lost 11 bases to trimming and J lost 3 bases; unmatched junction nucleotides: 11.

This clone has a handful of counts. The chain recombines TRBV6-1 with TRBJ1-5; D is perhaps TRBD1 (5 bases). Between the trimmed V and J ends, which lost 1 base and 6 bases, there was a span of 16 bases. There are 16 residues in the CDR3. Germline V lookup: CDR1 MNHNS, CDR2 SASEGT. CDR3 region: CASSEGPAGYSQPQHF. The CDR3 nucleotides are TGTGCCAGCAGTGAAGGTCCGGCAGGGTATAGTCAGCCCCAGCATTTT.

The V gene is TRBV5-1, the J gene TRBJ2-7; TRBD2 matches at 7 bases. With V trimmed by 4 bases and J by 1 base, 8 bases remained unmatched. This CDR3 is built from 15 residues. Germline assignment: CDR1 SGHRS and CDR2 YFSETQ. The CDR3 DNA is TGCGCCAGCAGCAAACGGGGGGAACTTTCCTACGAGCAGTACGTC. As protein: CASSKRGELSYEQYV.

This chain joins TRBV19 and TRBJ1-2; 9 positions agree with TRBD1. J was trimmed by 8 bases and V by 5 bases; bases with no gene match: 9. The CDR3 consists of 14 residues. From germline, CDR1 is LNHDA and CDR2 SQIVND (reference sequence). This CDR3 reads CASSPGQGLGGYTF. The DNA of the CDR3 is TGTGCCAGTAGTCCGGGACAGGGCCTAGGCGGCTACACCTTC.

This clone occurred once. V usage is TRBV28 and J usage is TRBJ2-3; TRBD2 might be the D (6 bases). V gave up 5 bases and J gave up 4 bases, with 22 bases separating them. The CDR3 is made up of 17 amino acids. Germline V CDR1 and CDR2: MDHEN, SYDVKM. The CDR3 DNA reads as TGTGCCAGCAGTCTAAGACGGGACTCCTCCATGTCAGATACGCAGTATTTT. Encoded protein: CASSLRRDSSMSDTQYF.

V and J are TRBV12-3 or TRBV12-4 and TRBJ2-1; 7 bases align to TRBD1. Trimming removed 6 bases from V and 4 bases from J; junction bases left unmatched: 3. CDR3 size: 13 residues. This chain's CDR3 is CASRGDSYNEQFF. The CDR3 DNA is TGTGCCAGCAGAGGGGACAGTTACAATGAGCAGTTCTTC.

The table lists this clone with a few counts. This chain connects TRBV4-3 to TRBJ2-7; D might be TRBD2 (6 bases). Germline V gene lookup returns CDR1 LGHNA and CDR2 YSLEER. Trimming took 0 bases from V and 7 from J, leaving 13 bases between them. The CDR3 has 14 amino acids. In DNA form, the CDR3 reads TGCGCCAGCAGCCAAGAGGCTAGCGCCTCAGAGCAGTACTTC. It codes for CASSQEASASEQYF.

Here the CDR3 DNA reads TGTGCCAGTAGTATAGTAGCGGGGGAATACAATGAGCAGTTCTTC. Protein product: CASSIVAGEYNEQFF. V is TRBV19 and J is TRBJ2-1; 9 bases align to TRBD2. With 1 base clipped from V and 4 bases from J, the junction kept 2 bases outside the gene matches. The V gene's germline CDR1 is LNHDA and CDR2 SQIVND (reference sequence). This CDR3 comprises 15 residues.

The chain couples TRBV3-1 (or the pseudogene TRBV3-2) to TRBJ2-5; D unclear. Germline-derived CDR1 and CDR2 are LGHDT and YNNKEL (reference sequence). The CDR3 has 14 residues. The V gene lost 3 bases and the J gene lost 2 bases, with 10 bases spanning the gap. Here the CDR3 reads CASSQRITQETQYF. Written as DNA, the CDR3 is TGTGCCAGCAGCCAGAGAATTACGCAAGAGACCCAGTACTTC.

V gene TRBV5-1 combines with J gene TRBJ2-7, with 7 bases lining up with TRBD1. There are 15 residues in the CDR3. Germline V lookup: CDR1 SGHRS, CDR2 YFSETQ. V dropped 3 bases and J dropped 1; count of bases not matched to a gene: 7. This CDR3 reads CASSSHRGGSYEQYF. CDR3 sequence (DNA): TGCGCCAGCAGCTCCCACAGGGGCGGGTCCTACGAGCAGTACTTC.

The chain uses TRBV6-5 and TRBJ1-4, with TRBD1 matching over 8 bases. Germline CDR1 is MNHEY and CDR2 is SVGAGI. Trimming took 6 bases from V and 0 from J; bases not matched to a gene: 0. The CDR3 extends over 14 amino acids. The CDR3, as DNA: TGTGCCAGCAGGGACAGGGCAACTAATGAAAAACTGTTTTTT. Protein: CASRDRATNEKLFF.

This clone was recorded once. The chain links TRBV5-4 to TRBJ1-2; 11 bases line up with TRBD1. This CDR3 has 13 amino acids. V shed 6 bases and J 7 bases; nucleotides not matched to a gene: 5. CDR1 is SGHNT and CDR2 is YYREEE in the germline V gene (reference sequence). The CDR3 bases are TGTGCCAGCACCCCGGACAGGGGGCTTGGCTACACCTTC. This translates into CASTPDRGLGYTF.

The chain employs TRBV30 and TRBJ2-3; 8 bases agree with TRBD2. CDR3 length: 20 amino acids. Germline-derived CDR1 and CDR2 are GTSNPN and SVGIG (reference sequence). V was pared by 2 bases and J by 1 base, with 20 bases of the junction left unmatched. CDR3 loop: CAWSKSLWSREETGTDTQYF. The CDR3 region has the DNA TGTGCCTGGAGTAAGTCCCTATGGTCGCGGGAGGAAACCGGCACAGATACGCAGTATTTT.

This chain links TRBV21-1 with TRBJ2-7; the D call of TRBD1 is as the table states it, not checked on the DNA. TRBV21-1 is a pseudogene segment. This CDR3 has 18 residues. The CDR3 is CASSRGTGTGTSPYEQYV. The CDR3 DNA follows: TGTGCCAGCAGCAGGGGAACCGGGACAGGGACCTCCCCTTACGAGCAGTACGTC.